Here is one T cell receptor (beta chain) with its context. Its antigen is unknown. The data were taken from a study of graft-versus-host responses after intestinal transplantation. Study context: Recipients had multivisceral, liver-intestinal, or isolated intestinal transplants. All of the recipients had induction that used anti-thymocyte globulin, then tacrolimus and steroids for about 3 years. Study outcomes and limitations: Peak GvH clone levels in circulation were associated with early post-transplant HvG declines. Among recipient marrow samples, GvH clones were found; some appeared first in ileum or blood.

Produced via immunoSEQ multiplex PCR; TCRdb's table is partial and in-frame only. The sample records about 88,000 clones, 80% to 95% being singletons. The CDR3 contains 16 residues. CDR1 and CDR2 (germline): SGHDT, YYEEEE. V lost 2 bases and J lost 1; bases outside the gene matches: 7. This sample comprised unstimulated CD4+ T cells sorted from spleen or lymph node cells, obtained before transplant. The chain is built from TRBV5-6 and TRBJ2-7, with TRBD2 matching over 9 bases. This sequence was found in a human donor who was the organ donor for an intestinal transplant. In DNA, the CDR3 is TGTGCCAGCAGCTTTCATCGGCTAGCGGGATCCTACGAGCAGTACTTC. Translation gives CASSFHRLAGSYEQYF.